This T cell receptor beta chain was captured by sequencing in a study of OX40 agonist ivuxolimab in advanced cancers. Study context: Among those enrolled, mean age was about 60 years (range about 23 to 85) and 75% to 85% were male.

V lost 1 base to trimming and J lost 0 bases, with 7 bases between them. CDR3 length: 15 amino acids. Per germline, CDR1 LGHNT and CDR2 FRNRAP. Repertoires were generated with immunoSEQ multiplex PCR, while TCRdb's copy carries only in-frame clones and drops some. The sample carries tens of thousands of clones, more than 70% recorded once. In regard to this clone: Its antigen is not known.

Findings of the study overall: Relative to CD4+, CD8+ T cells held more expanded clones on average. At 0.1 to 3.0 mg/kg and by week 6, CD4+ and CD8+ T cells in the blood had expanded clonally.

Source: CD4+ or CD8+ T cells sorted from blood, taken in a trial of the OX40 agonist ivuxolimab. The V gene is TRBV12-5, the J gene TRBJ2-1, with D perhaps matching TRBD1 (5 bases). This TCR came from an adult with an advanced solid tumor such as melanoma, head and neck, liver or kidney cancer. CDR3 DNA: TGTGCTAGTGGTTTGGGACAGTTCTCCTACAATGAGCAGTTCTTC. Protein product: CASGLGQFSYNEQFF.